A selection of T cell receptor beta chains follows, all from one sample in a study of response to subunit inactivated influenza vaccine. TCRdb fed the RT-PCR reads into MiXCR, producing one record per CDR3 protein. The top ten hold around 12% of the sample, which has 450,000 to 500,000 distinct CDR3 sequences, 9.5% to 12% seen once. Specimen: PBMCs from blood, collected around seven weeks after vaccination. The origin of the receptors is a man in his forties or fifties who received an inactivated influenza vaccine. CDR3s include the opening cysteine and the closing phenylalanine or tryptophan. D genes are given only for firm matches.

cdr3_aa	v_call	j_call	d_call
CASRRDRGLEQYF	TRBV21-1	TRBJ2-7	NA
CASSLTTVTYEQYF	TRBV7-6	TRBJ2-7	NA
CASSLVTGRVETQYF	TRBV3-1	TRBJ2-5	TRBD2
CASSNGETQYF	TRBV6-5	TRBJ2-5	NA
CSASALPGSSTDTQYF	TRBV20-1	TRBJ2-3	NA
CASSSRSRYEQYF	TRBV7-8	TRBJ2-7	NA
CSAGETGRETQYF	TRBV20-1	TRBJ2-5	NA
CSASFRWGETQYF	TRBV20-1	TRBJ2-5	NA
CASSLGSMMTEGQFF	TRBV7-8	TRBJ2-1	NA
CASKSLNSGELFF	TRBV4-1	TRBJ2-2	NA
CSAQRGVGGYTF	TRBV20-1	TRBJ1-2	NA
CASSARGGYYNEQFF	TRBV2	TRBJ2-1	NA
CASSITGQGSQPQHF	TRBV5-5	TRBJ1-5	TRBD1
CASSPRKTSGATDTQYF	TRBV9	TRBJ2-3	TRBD2
CASSFTGGPDTQYF	TRBV7-2	TRBJ2-3	NA
CASSLQPDSYNEQFF	TRBV18	TRBJ2-1	NA
CASTSLGTTNTGELFF	TRBV27	TRBJ2-2	TRBD2
CASSQDGTGLLYGYTF	TRBV4-1	TRBJ1-2	NA
CASSDRRWWIQYF	TRBV25-1	TRBJ2-4	NA
CATLEAGNPYEQYF	TRBV28	TRBJ2-7	TRBD2
CASSQDLVRDGGQPQHF	TRBV4-3	TRBJ1-5	NA
CASSLRTGTTGSEKLFF	TRBV5-1	TRBJ1-4	TRBD1
CASSLSNRGDIQETQYF	TRBV12-3/TRBV12-4	TRBJ2-5	NA
CASSWGQGSKLYGYTF	TRBV5-1	TRBJ1-2	TRBD1
CSARLRGVWTEAFF	TRBV20-1	TRBJ1-1	NA
CASSQPSGGQPQHF	TRBV6-2/TRBV6-3	TRBJ1-5	NA
CSVEGVQGNYGYTF	TRBV29-1	TRBJ1-2	NA
CASSLTGGSSYNEQFF	TRBV12-3/TRBV12-4	TRBJ2-1	TRBD2
CASSLTFPREHYEQYF	TRBV5-1	TRBJ2-7	NA